Shown below are 21 T cell receptor beta chains from a single sample sequenced in a study of CD8 T cells in ankylosing spondylitis. TCRdb processed the 5' RACE reads anew with MiXCR; each CDR3 protein has one entry. This table holds around 25,000 distinct CDR3 sequences, 2% to 3% found once. Sequenced input: blood, either unsorted or a sorted T cell fraction (not recorded which). These receptors came from a female donor with ankylosing spondylitis or in good health (not recorded which).

This clonotype has a count of ten or more. The CDR3: CASSVASGQGTGELFF. The CDR3 bases are TGTGCCAGCAGCGTAGCTTCGGGACAGGGGACCGGGGAGCTGTTTTTT. This chain uses TRBV9 with TRBJ2-2; 10 bases match TRBD1. Trimming removed 0 bases from V and 5 bases from J; junction bases left unmatched: 4. The CDR3 spans 16 residues. CDR1 is SGDLS, CDR2 YYNGEE, per germline.

This clonotype occurred many times. The chain joins TRBV9 to TRBJ1-3; TRBD1 matches at 10 bases. Germline CDR1 reads SGDLS; CDR2 reads YYNGEE. Trimming took 2 bases from V and 4 from J; bases not matched to a gene: 12. The CDR3 has 18 residues. The DNA of the CDR3 is TGTGCCAGCAGCGTTGGGGCCTCGGGGACAGGGGTGGGAAACACCATATATTTT. Amino acid sequence: CASSVGASGTGVGNTIYF.

This clonotype appeared many times. The J gene is TRBJ1-1, the V gene TRBV9, with 7 bases aligning to TRBD1. Germline values: CDR1 SGDLS, CDR2 YYNGEE. The junction had 1 base not matched to a gene; V was cut back by 0 bases and J by 8 bases. CDR3 length equals 12 residues. CDR3 protein: CASSVGGGEAFF. As DNA, the CDR3 is TGTGCCAGCAGCGTAGGAGGGGGCGAAGCTTTCTTT.

This clonotype was observed many times. The chain has TRBV9 and TRBJ2-1; 10 bases are a match to TRBD2. Germline trimming cut 3 bases from V and 4 bases from J; bases unmatched to any gene: 7. The CDR3 has 16 residues. Germline CDR1 reads SGDLS; CDR2 reads YYNGEE. The CDR3 region is CASSGRGTSEYNEQFF. In nucleotides, the CDR3 is TGTGCCAGCAGCGGAAGGGGGACTAGCGAATACAATGAGCAGTTCTTC. Looking up the rest from reference TRBV9 and TRBJ2-1 gives the full variable domain: DSGVTQTPKHLITATGQRVTLRCSPRSGDLSVYWYQQSLDQGLQFLIQYYNGEERAKGNILERFSAQQFPDLHSELNLSSLELGDSALYFCASSGRGTSEYNEQFFGPGTRLTVL.

In this sample, this clonotype turned up many times. The chain carries TRBV9 and TRBJ2-1; 9 nucleotides agree with TRBD2. V dropped 0 bases and J dropped 10; count of bases not matched to a gene: 8. CDR1 SGDLS and CDR2 YYNGEE come from the germline V gene. The CDR3 is 15 amino acids. The CDR3 here is CASSVGSSGSWEQFF. Written as DNA, the CDR3 is TGTGCCAGCAGCGTAGGCAGTAGCGGGAGTTGGGAGCAGTTCTTC.

This clonotype was counted ten times or more. The CDR3 region is CASSVGGTGSSPLHF. The CDR3 coding sequence is TGTGCCAGCAGCGTAGGGGGGACAGGCAGTTCACCCCTCCACTTT. The chain employs TRBV9 and TRBJ1-6; 8 nucleotides match TRBD1. This CDR3 has 15 amino acids. The trim removed 0 bases at V and 9 bases at J, leaving 5 bases unmatched. Germline CDR1 is SGDLS and CDR2 is YYNGEE. The full variable domain, completed using reference TRBV9 and TRBJ1-6, is DSGVTQTPKHLITATGQRVTLRCSPRSGDLSVYWYQQSLDQGLQFLIQYYNGEERAKGNILERFSAQQFPDLHSELNLSSLELGDSALYFCASSVGGTGSSPLHFGNGTRLTVT.

This clonotype was seen many times. This chain joins TRBV9 and TRBJ1-3; 7 bases agree with TRBD1. Germline-derived CDR1 and CDR2 are SGDLS and YYNGEE. CDR3 size: 16 residues. After removal of 0 bases from V and 6 bases from J, the junction contained 9 bases not matched to a gene. The CDR3 coding sequence is TGTGCCAGCAGCGTAGCACCAGACAGGGCTGAAAACACCATATATTTT. Its protein product is CASSVAPDRAENTIYF. Based on the CDR3 plus reference TRBV9 and TRBJ1-3, the full variable domain is DSGVTQTPKHLITATGQRVTLRCSPRSGDLSVYWYQQSLDQGLQFLIQYYNGEERAKGNILERFSAQQFPDLHSELNLSSLELGDSALYFCASSVAPDRAENTIYFGEGSWLTVV.

This clonotype came up a few times. A much larger clone differs from this one at a single base, so this may be a read error. V is TRBV9 and J is TRBJ2-1, with D maybe TRBD2 (6 bases). This CDR3 comprises 13 residues. The germline CDR1 and CDR2 sequences are SGDLS and YYNGEE. CDR3 sequence reads: CASGVGTENEQFF. The CDR3 DNA is TGTGCCAGCGGCGTAGGGACTGAGAATGAGCAGTTCTTC.

This clonotype was counted ten times or more. The chain joins TRBV9 to TRBJ2-3, with 9 bases lining up with TRBD2. After removal of 4 bases from V and 1 base from J, the junction contained 10 bases not matched to a gene. This CDR3 contains 17 residues. Germline assignment: CDR1 SGDLS and CDR2 YYNGEE. The CDR3 is CASSPHGAGGGTDTQYF. The CDR3 DNA reads TGTGCCAGCAGCCCCCATGGGGCGGGAGGGGGCACAGATACGCAGTATTTT.

V usage is TRBV9 and J usage is TRBJ1-4; D perhaps matches TRBD1 (5 bases). CDR1 is SGDLS and CDR2 is YYNGEE in the germline V gene. This CDR3 comprises 15 residues. V lost 2 bases to trimming and J lost 6 bases, with 14 bases between them. CDR3 amino acids: CASSVRGGGDEKLFF. The DNA of the CDR3 is TGTGCCAGCAGCGTGCGCGGGGGAGGCGATGAAAAACTGTTTTTT.

This clonotype was seen many times. This chain connects TRBV9 to TRBJ2-3, with D perhaps TRBD1 (5 bases). This CDR3 contains 14 residues. Deletions cut 3 bases from V and 3 bases from J, with 11 bases between. Germline loops: CDR1 SGDLS, CDR2 YYNGEE. The CDR3 protein is CASSENRMTDTQYF. The CDR3 DNA reads as TGTGCCAGCAGCGAAAACAGGATGACAGATACGCAGTATTTT.

This clonotype occurred many times. The chain carries TRBV9 and TRBJ1-6, with D possibly being TRBD1 (5 bases). Per the germline V gene, CDR1 is SGDLS and CDR2 is YYNGEE. The CDR3 spans 15 residues. Trimming removed 0 bases at V and 8 bases at J, with 12 bases between. The CDR3, as DNA: TGTGCCAGCAGCGTAGATTCGAGGGGAGATTCACCCCTCCACTTT. This translates into CASSVDSRGDSPLHF.

In this sample, this clonotype turned up many times. This sequence joins TRBV9 and TRBJ2-6; TRBD1 aligns across 11 bases. The junction had 10 bases not matched to a gene; V was cut back by 0 bases and J by 2 bases. Germline CDR1 reads SGDLS; CDR2 reads YYNGEE. The CDR3 covers 20 residues. The CDR3 DNA follows: TGTGCCAGCAGCGTAGACGGTTGGGGGACAGGGGGTCCTGGGGCCAACGTCCTGACTTTC. Encoded protein: CASSVDGWGTGGPGANVLTF.

Ten or more counts support this clonotype. The rearrangement joins TRBV9 to TRBJ2-7, with D maybe TRBD2 (5 bases). CDR3 size: 16 residues. V was trimmed by 0 bases and J by 2 bases, leaving 15 bases between them. The germline CDR1 and CDR2 sequences are SGDLS and YYNGEE. CDR3 coding DNA: TGTGCCAGCAGCGTAGGTGCCCTAGCCGATACCTACGAGCAGTACTTC. Translated: CASSVGALADTYEQYF.

This clonotype was counted many times. V usage is TRBV9 and J usage is TRBJ2-7, with 7 positions matching TRBD2. The CDR3 loop spans 17 amino acids. V lost 0 bases, J lost 5 bases, and 14 bases stayed unmatched. CDR1 is SGDLS and CDR2 is YYNGEE in the germline V gene. The CDR3 loop reads CASSVGSGTSPIDEQYF. As DNA, the CDR3 is TGTGCCAGCAGCGTAGGAAGCGGGACCTCTCCCATCGACGAGCAGTACTTC.

In its sample, this clonotype was seen many times. The chain is built from TRBV9 and TRBJ2-5; 7 nucleotides align to TRBD2. The ends lost 4 bases at V and 9 bases at J; junction bases unmatched: 24. Looked up from germline, CDR1 is SGDLS and CDR2 is YYNGEE. The CDR3 length is 18 residues. The CDR3 nucleotides are TGTGCCAGCAGCAAGCGACCCCTAGACCAGGGCCCGGCGGGGGCCCAGTACTTC. It encodes CASSKRPLDQGPAGAQYF.

The V gene is TRBV9, the J gene TRBJ2-1, with 10 bases that match TRBD2. CDR3 length: 15 residues. V lost 0 bases to trimming and J lost 5 bases; unmatched junction nucleotides: 2. Germline CDR1 reads SGDLS; CDR2 reads YYNGEE. The CDR3 DNA reads as TGTGCCAGCAGCGTAGGCGGGACTAGCGACAATGAGCAGTTCTTC. Amino acids: CASSVGGTSDNEQFF.

Ten or more counts support this clonotype. This chain connects TRBV9 to TRBJ2-7; D may correspond to TRBD1 or TRBD2 (5 bases each). V was clipped by 7 bases and J by 4 bases, with 15 bases between them. This CDR3 has 13 amino acids. Germline V gives CDR1 SGDLS, CDR2 YYNGEE. CDR3 nucleotide sequence: TGTGCCAGCGGGGACCCAGAGGGGTACGAGCAGTACTTC. Translation gives CASGDPEGYEQYF.

This clonotype showed up many times. The rearrangement joins TRBV9 to TRBJ2-5; 13 bases line up with TRBD2. Germline CDR1 SGDLS, CDR2 YYNGEE. Trimming took 0 bases from V and 3 from J; bases not matched to a gene: 2. The CDR3 covers 16 residues. CDR3 region: CASSVEGLAGKETQYF. The CDR3 bases are TGTGCCAGCAGCGTAGAGGGACTAGCGGGGAAAGAGACCCAGTACTTC. Looking up the rest from reference TRBV9 and TRBJ2-5 gives the full variable domain: DSGVTQTPKHLITATGQRVTLRCSPRSGDLSVYWYQQSLDQGLQFLIQYYNGEERAKGNILERFSAQQFPDLHSELNLSSLELGDSALYFCASSVEGLAGKETQYFGPGTRLLVL.

This clonotype was detected many times. J is TRBJ1-1 and V is TRBV9, with TRBD1 matching over 8 bases. The CDR3 is 17 amino acids. V lost 0 bases, J lost 1 base, and 8 bases stayed unmatched. The germline gives CDR1 SGDLS, CDR2 YYNGEE. CDR3 sequence (DNA): TGTGCCAGCAGCGTAGGAGGAAGACAGGGGAGGAACACTGAAGCTTTCTTT. Its translation is CASSVGGRQGRNTEAFF.

This clonotype came up many times. The chain recombines TRBV9 with TRBJ2-7; 8 nucleotides match TRBD1. In germline, CDR1 is SGDLS, CDR2 YYNGEE. V trimming: 0 bases; J trimming: 6 bases; junction bases outside the gene matches: 11. This CDR3 is built from 16 residues. The CDR3 DNA reads TGTGCCAGCAGCGTAGACTCAGGGGGCGAAAGCGGCGAGCAGTACTTC. This encodes CASSVDSGGESGEQYF.